These 16 T cell receptor beta chains share one sample of origin, sequenced in a study of T cell repertoires in aging, cancer and after chemotherapy. A mixed TRB-A/B primer pool amplified rearranged TRB by multiplex touch-down PCR. TCRdb passed the multiplex PCR reads through MiXCR, listing each CDR3 protein once. The data show approximately 12,000 distinct CDR3 sequences, with 20% to 30% seen just once and 2.5% to 3% held by the top ten. Peripheral blood genomic DNA, not sorted cells or RNA, was the template. The specimen sequenced was blood. The receptors come from a human donor in good health.

The chain has TRBV6-1 and TRBJ1-2; 8 bases are a match to TRBD1. Germline V gene lookup returns CDR1 MNHNS and CDR2 SASEGT. V was pared by 6 bases and J by 4 bases, with 7 bases of the junction left unmatched. The length of the CDR3 is 14 residues. In DNA form, the CDR3 reads TGTGCCAGCAGGGACAGGGTTACCGGCTATGGCTACACCTTC. This sequence encodes CASRDRVTGYGYTF.

Only a few counts were recorded for this clonotype. This sequence joins TRBV6-4 and TRBJ2-3, with 10 bases matching TRBD2. This CDR3 has 15 residues. The junction had 5 bases not matched to a gene; V was cut back by 4 bases and J by 4 bases. The germline V gene has CDR1 MRHNA and CDR2 SNTAGT. This chain's CDR3 is CASSAQSGGADTQYF. In DNA form, the CDR3 reads TGTGCCAGCAGTGCACAGAGCGGGGGGGCAGATACGCAGTATTTT.

This clonotype counts as medium-sized (0.01 to 0.1%). The J gene is TRBJ2-1, the V gene TRBV7-2, with D hard to call. The ends were cut back, 5 bases at V and 0 bases at J, with 8 bases in the middle. Germline assignment: CDR1 SGHTA and CDR2 FQGNSA. There are 14 residues in the CDR3. Here the CDR3 DNA reads TGTGCCAGCAGCCGCAGAAGCTCCTACAATGAGCAGTTCTTC. Encoded protein: CASSRRSSYNEQFF.

This clonotype has more than one count but fewer than ten. The chain uses TRBV28 and TRBJ1-5; D is uncertain. Germline CDR1 and CDR2: MDHEN and SYDVKM. The germline V and J ends were trimmed by 7 bases and 0 bases, with 10 bases remaining between them. The CDR3 is made up of 14 amino acids. Here the CDR3 DNA reads TGTGCCAGCAAAGTGCCAGATAGCAATCAGCCCCAGCATTTT. Translated: CASKVPDSNQPQHF.

The chain has TRBV18 and TRBJ2-6; D not resolved. This CDR3 region has 16 residues. Per germline, CDR1 KGHSH and CDR2 LQKENI. V was clipped by 8 bases and J by 0 bases, with 14 bases between them. As DNA, the CDR3 is TGTGCCAGCAGCCAAGATCCCAGCTCTGGGGCCAACGTCCTGACTTTC. Translated: CASSQDPSSGANVLTF.

This clonotype was recorded only once. V and J are TRBV6-4 and TRBJ2-3, with 11 nucleotides matching TRBD2. The V segment lost 4 bases and the J segment 4 bases; nucleotides outside the gene matches: 4. The CDR3 runs to 15 residues. The germline V gene has CDR1 MRHNA and CDR2 SNTAGT. CDR3: CASSVSGGAADTQYF. CDR3 sequence (DNA): TGTGCCAGCAGTGTTAGCGGGGGGGCCGCAGATACGCAGTATTTT.

J is TRBJ2-6 and V is TRBV4-3; the D is unclear. Germline lookup yields CDR1 LGHNA and CDR2 YSLEER. Trimming stripped 0 bases from V and 2 bases from J, with 11 bases between. CDR3 length: 17 residues. The CDR3 nucleotides are TGCGCCAGCAGCCAAGATTCGGCAGCTGCTGGGGCCAACGTCCTGACTTTC. Translating gives CASSQDSAAAGANVLTF.

This clonotype has only a few counts. The V call is TRBV24-1, the J call TRBJ2-7, with D hard to call. Germline lookup yields CDR1 KGHDR and CDR2 SFDVKD. Trimming took 1 base from V and 3 from J, leaving 3 bases between them. The CDR3 is made up of 12 amino acids. CDR3 DNA: TGTGCCACCAGTGATTTCGGCTACGAGCAGTACTTC. Translating it yields CATSDFGYEQYF.

Regarding this clonotype: The junction departs from germline at one end; a sequencing error may be responsible. V usage is TRBV6-2 or TRBV6-3 and J usage is TRBJ2-2; TRBD1 agrees at 7 bases. This CDR3 is built from 15 residues. The germline CDR1 and CDR2 sequences are MNHEY and SVGEGT. Here the CDR3 reads CVSNLGQVNTGELFF. The CDR3, as DNA: TGTGTCAGCAATCTTGGACAGGTTAACACCGGGGAGCTGTTTTTT.

Of note for this clonotype: Just one base apart from a much larger clone, this may be a read error. The chain recombines TRBV19 with TRBJ1-2; D gene uncertain. Germline loops: CDR1 LNHDA, CDR2 SQIVND (reference sequence). The CDR3 covers 15 residues. V dropped 7 bases and J dropped 3 bases, with 18 bases sitting between them. CDR3 region: CASIPGRVSHYGYTF. DNA of the CDR3: TGTGCCAGTATCCCTGGGAGGGTGAGTCACTATGGCTACACCTTC. The full variable domain, completed using reference TRBV19 and TRBJ1-2, is DGGITQSPKYLFRKEGQNVTLSCEQNLNHDAMYWYRQDPGQGLRLIYYSQIVNDFQKGDIAEGYSVSREKKESFPLTVTSAQKNPTAFYLCASIPGRVSHYGYTFGSGTRLTVV.

The J gene is TRBJ2-6, the V gene TRBV19; D tentatively fits TRBD1 or TRBD2 (5 bases each). Germline CDR1 LNHDA, CDR2 SQIVND (reference sequence). There are 20 residues in the CDR3. Trimming cost V 5 bases and J 0 bases, with 23 bases left between them. The chain's CDR3 is CASSPWASRVKFSGANVLTF. CDR3 nucleotides: TGTGCCAGTAGTCCCTGGGCTAGCAGGGTCAAATTCTCTGGGGCCAACGTCCTGACTTTC.

The CDR3 is CASSLGELAKNIQYF. CDR3 in DNA: TGTGCCAGCAGCTTAGGGGAGTTAGCCAAAAACATTCAGTACTTC. The chain combines TRBV7-6 with TRBJ2-4, with D possibly matching TRBD2 (5 bases). From germline, CDR1 is SGHVS and CDR2 FNYEAQ. V was pared by 1 base and J by 0 bases, with 7 bases between. This CDR3 has 15 amino acids.

About this clonotype: A junction end diverges from the germline sequence, so it may reflect a read error. The chain couples TRBV7-3 to TRBJ2-7; TRBD2 might be the D (7 bases). Germline loops: CDR1 SGHTA, CDR2 FQGTGA. The CDR3 is 14 amino acids. The CDR3 loop is CASSLGGGQYEQNF. The DNA of the CDR3 is TGTGCCAGCAGCTTGGGGGGGGGGCAATACGAGCAGAACTTC.

Judged by abundance, this clonotype is medium-sized. The chain has TRBV6-5 and TRBJ1-5; D remains ambiguous. This CDR3 spans 14 amino acids. The V end lost 0 bases, the J end lost 7 bases, and 10 bases lay between the germline ends. Germline CDR1 is MNHEY and CDR2 is SVGAGI. The CDR3 reads CASSYSRWGQPQHF. CDR3 coding DNA: TGTGCCAGCAGTTACTCGAGGTGGGGACAGCCCCAGCATTTT.

The V and J genes are TRBV11-2 and TRBJ1-1; the D is unclear. Germline CDR1 SGHAT, CDR2 FQNNGV. Trimming removed 0 bases from V and 0 bases from J, with 5 bases in between. The CDR3 runs to 14 residues. The CDR3 here is CASSLEWVNTEAFF. The DNA of the CDR3 is TGTGCCAGCAGCTTAGAATGGGTGAACACTGAAGCTTTCTTT.

This clonotype was recorded a few times. The chain combines TRBV11-2 with TRBJ1-1; 8 positions match TRBD1. Germline CDR1 and CDR2: SGHAT and FQNNGV. Unmatched junction bases numbered 8, after V lost 5 bases and J lost 0 bases. The CDR3 extends over 16 amino acids. CDR3 sequence (DNA): TGTGCCAGCAGCCCGGTGTGGACAGGGCTGAACACTGAAGCTTTCTTT. Translation gives CASSPVWTGLNTEAFF.